This T cell receptor beta chain is from a study of blood T cell repertoires in COVID-19. About the research overall: PBMCs, B-cell-depleted T cells, or T cells were the source of the cDNA or gDNA that made up the material.

Membership in each cohort depended on participant-reported clinical history. CDR1 and CDR2 (germline): MDHEN, SYDVKM. CDR3 length equals 14 residues. Trimming shortened V by 4 bases and J by 2 bases, and 11 bases separated the two germline ends. Original analysis: The assay estimated nucleated cells by amplifying reference gene primers. Clones were read by immunoSEQ multiplex PCR, and TCRdb kept only the in-frame ones, dropping some. The D gene and trimming were derived from the DNA, and the V and J assignments and clone size from that table. This sample has about 330,000 clones, with approximately 87% found just once.

Material for sequencing was PBMCs or T cells enriched from blood (not recorded which). The V gene is TRBV28, the J gene TRBJ1-1, with D possibly being TRBD1 (6 bases). The origin of this receptor is a woman in her 30s who had recovered from COVID-19. CDR3 region: CASSYSTGNTEAFF. DNA for the CDR3: TGTGCCAGCAGTTATTCGACAGGAAACACTGAAGCTTTCTTT.